A single sample is the source of the 13 T cell receptor beta chains below, sequenced in a study of blood T cells in healthy people across ages. Next came a second PCR, run for about 7 to 12 cycles, which used a sample-barcoded 5' primer along with a J-beta primer mix. TCRdb itself ran the 5' RACE reads through MiXCR, one entry per CDR3 protein. Of under 800,000 distinct CDR3 sequences detected, under 25% appear once; the ten largest clones hold more than 3%. Specimen: blood. The receptors come from a man in his 70s in good health.

The chain carries TRBV20-1 and TRBJ2-3; D unclear. V was shortened by 5 bases and J by 5 bases, with 14 bases between the two germline ends. CDR1 is DFQATT and CDR2 is SNEGSKA in the germline V gene (reference sequence). CDR3 length equals 13 residues. For the CDR3, the DNA is TGCAGTGCTCCTCGGCTAGTTGGAGATACGCAGTATTTT. It is translated as CSAPRLVGDTQYF.

The chain recombines TRBV15 with TRBJ1-5; no clear D. V lost 0 bases, J lost 6 bases, and 6 bases lay in between. The germline V gene has CDR1 LNHNV and CDR2 YYDKDF (reference sequence). The CDR3 length is 13 residues. The CDR3 here is CATSRDLGQPQHF. CDR3 bases: TGTGCCACCAGCAGAGATTTGGGTCAGCCCCAGCATTTT.

The sample holds a few counts of this clonotype. This chain joins TRBV5-1 and TRBJ1-2; D uncertain. This CDR3 contains 14 residues. Trimming took off 3 bases at V and 2 bases at J, with 11 bases between the two ends. Looked up from germline, CDR1 is SGHRS and CDR2 is YFSETQ. The CDR3 protein is CASSSDPANYGYTF. Written as DNA, the CDR3 is TGCGCCAGCAGCTCGGATCCCGCGAACTATGGCTACACCTTC.

To note about this clonotype: Since no conserved phenylalanine or tryptophan closes the CDR3, a read error is the likely cause. The chain employs TRBV5-1 and TRBJ1-2; D is perhaps TRBD1 (6 bases). Germline values: CDR1 SGHRS, CDR2 YFSETQ. CDR3 length: 13 amino acids. The germline V and J ends were trimmed by 3 bases and 8 bases, with 14 bases remaining between them. CDR3 DNA sequence: TGCGCCAGCAGCTGGGACACCGAACTGGGCTACACCCTC. This codes for CASSWDTELGYTL.

The chain joins TRBV15 to TRBJ2-1; weak D call: TRBD2 (6 bases). This CDR3 contains 14 residues. From germline, CDR1 is LNHNV and CDR2 YYDKDF (reference sequence). V gave up 8 bases and J gave up 4 bases, with 15 bases separating them. The CDR3 sequence: CATHGASEYNEQFF. In DNA form, the CDR3 reads TGTGCCACCCACGGGGCTAGCGAATACAATGAGCAGTTCTTC.

In this sample, this clonotype turned up a few times. This may stem from a read error, because a much larger clone lies one nucleotide away. The chain has TRBV7-9 and TRBJ2-3; possibly TRBD2 for D (6 bases). In germline, CDR1 is SEHNR, CDR2 FQNEAQ (reference sequence). CDR3 length equals 14 residues. V lost 1 base and J 2 bases, leaving 7 bases between the germline ends. The chain's CDR3 is CASSLGTTTDTQYF. DNA of the CDR3: TGTGCCAGCAGCTTAGGGACTACCACAGATACGCAGTATTTT.

This clonotype was counted only a few times. The chain is built from TRBV5-1 and TRBJ1-6; D may be TRBD1 (5 bases). This CDR3 contains 12 residues. Germline CDR1 reads SGHRS; CDR2 reads YFSETQ. Trimming left V 0 bases short and J 10 bases short, with 5 bases between. In nucleotides, the CDR3 is TGCGCCAGCAGCTTGGACAGGTCACCCCTCCACTTT. Amino acid sequence: CASSLDRSPLHF.

This clonotype was picked up a small number of times. This chain connects TRBV12-3 or TRBV12-4 to TRBJ1-3; D gene uncertain. Deletions cut 5 bases from V and 0 bases from J, with 14 bases between. This CDR3 region has 16 residues. The CDR3 reads CASSAPMKSSGNTIYF. DNA of the CDR3: TGTGCCAGCAGTGCCCCCATGAAGAGCTCTGGAAACACCATATATTTT.

At least ten counts were recorded for this clonotype. Here the CDR3 DNA reads TGTGCCACCAGCAGTTTCCGGGACAGAGTAGAGACCCAGTACTTC. It encodes CATSSFRDRVETQYF. The chain carries TRBV15 and TRBJ2-5; 7 positions agree with TRBD1. Germline V lookup: CDR1 LNHNV, CDR2 YYDKDF (reference sequence). After removal of 3 bases from V and 4 bases from J, the junction contained 8 bases not matched to a gene. The CDR3 is 15 amino acids.

The J gene is TRBJ2-5, the V gene TRBV15, with 7 bases identical to TRBD2. The CDR3 has 17 amino acids. The V and J ends lost 3 bases and 5 bases, in that order; junction bases with no gene match: 15. Germline V gene data show CDR1 as LNHNV and CDR2 as YYDKDF (reference sequence). The CDR3 nucleotides read TGTGCCACCAGCAGCCGGTCAGCGGGATTGTTCGGTGAGACCCAGTACTTC. Translating it yields CATSSRSAGLFGETQYF.

J is TRBJ1-1 and V is TRBV3-1; D possibly corresponds to TRBD1 (5 bases). V lost 3 bases to trimming and J lost 2 bases, with 10 bases between them. Germline CDR1 and CDR2: LGHDT and YNNKEL (reference sequence). The CDR3 runs 14 residues. The CDR3, as DNA: TGTGCCAGCAGCCACGGGACGGAAAACACTGAAGCTTTCTTT. This sequence encodes CASSHGTENTEAFF.

This clonotype was seen at least ten times. This chain connects TRBV2 to TRBJ2-1, with 11 positions matching TRBD2. This CDR3 comprises 15 residues. After removal of 7 bases from V and 5 bases from J, the junction contained 7 bases not matched to a gene. CDR1 SNHLY and CDR2 FYNNEI come from the germline V gene. CDR3 amino acids: CASNKNSGGDNEQFF. The DNA of the CDR3 is TGTGCCAGCAATAAAAATAGCGGGGGGGACAATGAGCAGTTCTTC.

This clonotype has more than one count but fewer than ten. The chain is built from TRBV12-3 or TRBV12-4 and TRBJ1-6; D gene ambiguous. Trimming cost V 6 bases and J 7 bases, with 16 bases left between them. The CDR3 totals 15 residues. CDR3 bases: TGTGCCAGCAGGGCACTCGGGGTCAGGAATTCACCCCTCCACTTT. Translating gives CASRALGVRNSPLHF.